The sample holds a few counts of the clone carrying this TCR beta chain. This specimen comes from a study of blood T cell repertoires in COVID-19. Study details: Collection of acute and convalescent COVID-19 samples took place in the United States, Italy and Spain. From T cells, B-cell-depleted T cells, or PBMCs came the material, which was cDNA or gDNA.

Germline V gives CDR1 MNHEY, CDR2 SMNVEV (reference sequence). This CDR3 spans 15 amino acids. With V trimmed by 4 bases and J by 4 bases, 9 bases remained unmatched. Original processing methods: It was from reference gene primer amplification that nucleated cell counts were estimated. Data came from immunoSEQ multiplex PCR; TCRdb stores just in-frame clones and leaves some out. The V and J calls and clone size are taken from that table; D and trimming were inferred from the DNA. The table records about 88,000 clones, roughly 89% of them present only once. The sequenced sample consisted of peripheral blood. The chain couples TRBV27 to TRBJ2-7, with 8 bases fitting TRBD2. This sequence originates from a woman at least 80 years old with active COVID-19. The CDR3 loop is CASSSGGAGEYEQYF. In DNA form, the CDR3 reads TGTGCCAGCAGTTCGGGGGGAGCGGGAGAATACGAGCAGTACTTC.